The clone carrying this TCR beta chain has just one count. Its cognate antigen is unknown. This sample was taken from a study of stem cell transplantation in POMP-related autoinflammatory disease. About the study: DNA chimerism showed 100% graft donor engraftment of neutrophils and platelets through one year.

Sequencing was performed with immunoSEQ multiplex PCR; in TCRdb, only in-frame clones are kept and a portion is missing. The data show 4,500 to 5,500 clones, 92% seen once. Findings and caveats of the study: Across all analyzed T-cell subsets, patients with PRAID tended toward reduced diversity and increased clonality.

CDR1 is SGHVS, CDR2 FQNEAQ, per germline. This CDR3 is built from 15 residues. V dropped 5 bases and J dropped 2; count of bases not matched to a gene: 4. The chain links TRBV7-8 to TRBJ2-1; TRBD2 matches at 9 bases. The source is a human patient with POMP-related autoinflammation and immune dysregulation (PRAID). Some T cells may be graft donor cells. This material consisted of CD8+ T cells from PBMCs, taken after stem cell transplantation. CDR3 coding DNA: TGTGCCAGCAGCCTGCCTAGCGGGGCCTACAATGAGCAGTTCTTC. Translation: CASSLPSGAYNEQFF.